These T cell receptor beta chains were read from a single sample in a study of blood T cell repertoires in COVID-19. Measured with immunoSEQ multiplex PCR; TCRdb has only the in-frame clones, and not every one. The sample has around 39,000 clones, about 90% seen once. Sequencing was done on a sample of peripheral blood. All receptors derive from a man in his 70s with acute or convalescent COVID-19. The CDR3 runs from the conserved cysteine through the conserved F or W. A D gene is named only where the DNA matches it firmly. Not all rows give a size; the values are once, few, many and, for expanded clones, a class.

size	V	D	J	DNA	CDR3
-	TRBV24-1	TRBD1	TRBJ1-2	TGTGCCACCAGTGATCAGGGGACAGACTATGGCTACACCTTC	CATSDQGTDYGYTF
-	TRBV24-1	TRBD1	TRBJ1-4	TGTGCCACCAGTGACTCCTTGGACAGGGAAAAACTGTTTTTT	CATSDSLDREKLFF
-	TRBV2	TRBD2	TRBJ2-1	TGTGCCAGCAGTGTGGGAGCGGGAGGGCGCAATGAGCAGTTCTTC	CASSVGAGGRNEQFF
-	TRBV18	-	TRBJ1-1	TGTGCCAGCTCACCTAGACTCCCAGTGAACACTGAAGCTTTCTTT	CASSPRLPVNTEAFF
-	TRBV6-6	-	TRBJ1-4	TGTGCCAGCAGTTATACAGGCGCAACTAATGAAAAACTGTTTTTT	CASSYTGATNEKLFF
-	TRBV27	-	TRBJ1-6	TGTGCCAGCAGCCAGACGGCGGGGGGTTCACCCCTCCACTTT	CASSQTAGGSPLHF
-	TRBV2	TRBD2	TRBJ2-1	TGTGCCAGCGGGAGACTAGCGGTTTACAATGAGCAGTTCTTC	CASGRLAVYNEQFF
-	TRBV7-3	-	TRBJ2-2	TGTGCCAGCAGCTTGCGGAACACCGGGGAGCTGTTTTTT	CASSLRNTGELFF
-	TRBV5-6	TRBD1	TRBJ1-2	TGTGCCAGCAGCCACCTTTCCCGGGACAGGGGGCGGCTGAACTATGGCTACACCTTC	CASSHLSRDRGRLNYGYTF
-	TRBV19	-	TRBJ2-1	TGTGCCAGTAGTATTGTCGTCAGCTCCTACAATGAGCAGTTCTTC	CASSIVVSSYNEQFF
-	TRBV10-3	-	TRBJ2-2	TGTGCCATCAGTACCGGACACAAACCCGGGGAGCTGTTTTTT	CAISTGHKPGELFF
once	TRBV11-1	TRBD2	TRBJ2-7	TGTGCCAGCAGGGCGCGGTCGGAAGCGGGAGTTTTTGGGCAGTACTTC	CASRARSEAGVFGQYF
-	TRBV5-4	-	TRBJ1-1	TGTGCCAGCACCCCATCGACAGGAATGAACACTGAAGCTTTCTTT	CASTPSTGMNTEAFF
-	TRBV18	-	TRBJ1-4	TGTGCCAGCTCACCACGAACAGGGACTAATGAAAAACTGTTTTTT	CASSPRTGTNEKLFF
-	TRBV11-3	TRBD2	TRBJ2-1	TGTGCCAGCAGCTCTGGACTAGCGGGAGTGAGTGAGCAGTTCTTC	CASSSGLAGVSEQFF
-	TRBV11-1	-	TRBJ2-5	TGTGCCAGCAGCTTGAACCCCTGGGGGGAGGAGACCCAGTACTTC	CASSLNPWGEETQYF
-	TRBV19	-	TRBJ2-5	TGTGCCAGTAGTATTTCTCCAGGCCAAGAGACCCAGTACTTC	CASSISPGQETQYF
-	TRBV18	-	TRBJ2-2	TGTGCCAGCTCACCTATAACAGGCGCGAACACCGGGGAGCTGTTTTTT	CASSPITGANTGELFF
-	TRBV6-1	-	TRBJ1-6	TGTGCCAGCAGTGAGAGATCTAATTCACCCCTCCACTTT	CASSERSNSPLHF
-	TRBV27	-	TRBJ2-3	TGTGCCAGCAGTCCGCTTGTGGCAGGGAAAGATACGCAGTATTTT	CASSPLVAGKDTQYF
-	TRBV19	TRBD1	TRBJ1-1	TGTGCCAGTAGTATCCAGGGGGCCCTAAACACTGAAGCTTTCTTT	CASSIQGALNTEAFF
-	TRBV7-9	-	TRBJ1-3	TGTGCCAGCAGCTTAACCAGCTCTGGAAACACCATATATTTT	CASSLTSSGNTIYF
-	TRBV11-2	TRBD2	TRBJ2-1	TGTGCCAGCAGCTTAGAGGCTAGCGGTTACAATGAGCAGTTCTTC	CASSLEASGYNEQFF
-	TRBV6-5	-	TRBJ1-6	TGTGCCAGCAGTTACTCGGCCGACAGGTCTTCACCCCTCCACTTT	CASSYSADRSSPLHF
-	TRBV7-3	-	TRBJ2-1	TGTGCCAGCAGCTTAGAGGGAAATGAGCAGTTCTTC	CASSLEGNEQFF
-	TRBV7-8	-	TRBJ1-5	TGTGCCAGCAGCTATGGGGCGAGTCAGCCCCAGCATTTT	CASSYGASQPQHF
-	TRBV5-1	TRBD1	TRBJ2-1	TGCGCCAGCAGCTCGACCGGGACAGGGGTTTACAATGAGCAGTTCTTC	CASSSTGTGVYNEQFF
few	TRBV7-8	-	TRBJ2-1	TGTGCCAGCAGTCCTCGACTAGAGAGACACAATGAGCAGTTCTTC	CASSPRLERHNEQFF
few	TRBV10-2	-	TRBJ2-2	TGCGCCAGCAGTGAGCCAATCCTGACTAGATCTACCGGGGAGCTGTTTTTT	CASSEPILTRSTGELFF
-	TRBV3-1/TRBV3-2	-	TRBJ1-5	TGTGCCAGCAGCCAAGACTCCGACAGTAATCAGCCCCAGCATTTT	CASSQDSDSNQPQHF
once	TRBV12-3/TRBV12-4	TRBD1	TRBJ1-1	TGTGCCAGCAGAAAGACAGGGTTGGCTGAAGCTTTCTTT	CASRKTGLAEAFF
-	TRBV5-1	TRBD2	TRBJ2-1	TGCGCCAGCAGCCCAGGACTAGCGGGAGGAGAGCTTCAGTTCTTC	CASSPGLAGGELQFF
-	TRBV3-1/TRBV3-2	TRBD1	TRBJ1-2	TGTGCCAGCAGCCGGCGGGACAGACCCCCCTATGGCTACACCTTC	CASSRRDRPPYGYTF
-	TRBV12-5	TRBD1	TRBJ2-5	TGTGCTAGTGGTCCCTCACCAACTGAACAGGGGGCGGAGGAGACCCAGTACTTC	CASGPSPTEQGAEETQYF
-	TRBV6-5	-	TRBJ2-5	TGTGCCAGCAGAACCGACAGCGTGTACCAAGAGACCCAGTACTTC	CASRTDSVYQETQYF
-	TRBV4-2	-	TRBJ2-1	TGTGCCAGCAGCCAAGATCTGATTACCGGGGATGAGCAGTTCTTC	CASSQDLITGDEQFF
-	TRBV14	TRBD2	TRBJ2-7	TGTGCCAGCAGCCAAGATCAACGGCTAGCGGGAGGGTCCTACGAGCAGTACTTC	CASSQDQRLAGGSYEQYF